This T cell receptor (beta chain) was sequenced in a study of T cells in Graves' hyperthyroidism and ophthalmopathy. Whole-study results and caveats: Also found in blood were most expanded thyroid clonotypes above 0.001.

RNA transcripts gave rise to amplified TCR beta CDR3 regions. First-round RT-PCR of the TCR CDR3 relied on the HTBI primer set. TCRdb reprocessed the multiplex PCR reads via MiXCR and lists one record per CDR3 protein. The repertoire holds 530,000 or so distinct CDR3 sequences, with roughly 50% as singletons. After removal of 6 bases from V and 7 bases from J, the junction contained 6 bases not matched to a gene. Germline loops: CDR1 DFQATT, CDR2 SNEGSKA (reference sequence). The CDR3 length is 12 residues. Note on this clonotype: The target antigen is unknown.

Graves' hyperthyroidism was deemed stable given no ophthalmopathy progression within 18 months. Sample: peripheral blood or thyroid tissue (not recorded which). This chain links TRBV20-1 with TRBJ1-2; 9 nucleotides line up with TRBD1. This TCR derives from a woman aged 18-29 years with Graves' hyperthyroidism. CDR3 loop: CSAWDRASGYTF. CDR3 DNA sequence: TGCAGTGCCTGGGACAGGGCGAGTGGCTACACCTTC.